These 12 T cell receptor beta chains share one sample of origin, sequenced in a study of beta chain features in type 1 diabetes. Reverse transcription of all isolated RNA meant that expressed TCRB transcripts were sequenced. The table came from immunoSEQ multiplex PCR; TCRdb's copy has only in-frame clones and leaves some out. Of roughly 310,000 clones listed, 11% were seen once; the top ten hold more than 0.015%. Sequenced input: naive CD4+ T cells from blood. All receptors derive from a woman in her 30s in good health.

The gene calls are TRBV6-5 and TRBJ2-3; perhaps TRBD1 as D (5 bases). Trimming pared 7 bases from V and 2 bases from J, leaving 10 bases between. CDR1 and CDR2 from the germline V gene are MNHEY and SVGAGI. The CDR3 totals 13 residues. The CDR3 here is CASTQGFTDTQYF. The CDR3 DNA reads TGTGCCAGCACTCAGGGTTTCACAGATACGCAGTATTTT.

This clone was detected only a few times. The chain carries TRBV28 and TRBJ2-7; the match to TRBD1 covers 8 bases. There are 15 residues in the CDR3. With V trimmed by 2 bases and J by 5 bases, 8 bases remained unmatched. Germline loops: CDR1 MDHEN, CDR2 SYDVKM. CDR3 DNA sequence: TGTGCCAGCAGTTTAGCAGGACAGGGAAGTAACGAGCAGTACTTC. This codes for CASSLAGQGSNEQYF.

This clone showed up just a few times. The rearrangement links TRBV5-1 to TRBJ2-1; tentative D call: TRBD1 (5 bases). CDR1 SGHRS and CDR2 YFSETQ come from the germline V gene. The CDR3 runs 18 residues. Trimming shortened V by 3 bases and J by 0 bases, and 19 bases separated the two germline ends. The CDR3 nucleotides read TGCGCCAGCAGCTCGAATGGGGCTACCTCCAGCTCCTACAATGAGCAGTTCTTC. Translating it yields CASSSNGATSSSYNEQFF.

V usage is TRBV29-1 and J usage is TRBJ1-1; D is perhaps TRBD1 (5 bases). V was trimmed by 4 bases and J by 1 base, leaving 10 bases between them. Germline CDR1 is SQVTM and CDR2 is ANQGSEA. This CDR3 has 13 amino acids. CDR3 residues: CSVGTTANTEAFF. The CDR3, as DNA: TGCAGCGTTGGGACGACAGCGAACACTGAAGCTTTCTTT.

CDR3 nucleotides: TGTGCCAGCAGCTTAGGGAGGGACAGGGGCTCCGAGCAGTACTTC. It codes for CASSLGRDRGSEQYF. J is TRBJ2-7 and V is TRBV7-2; 10 bases align to TRBD1. CDR3 length equals 15 residues. Germline V gene data show CDR1 as SGHTA and CDR2 as FQGNSA. The ends lost 1 base at V and 6 bases at J; junction bases unmatched: 6.

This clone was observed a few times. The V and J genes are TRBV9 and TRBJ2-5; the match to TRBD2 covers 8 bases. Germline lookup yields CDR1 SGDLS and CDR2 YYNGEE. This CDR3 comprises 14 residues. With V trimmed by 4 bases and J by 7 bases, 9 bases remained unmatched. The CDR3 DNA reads TGTGCCAGCAGCATTAGCGGGGACTTGGGGACCCAGTACTTC. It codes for CASSISGDLGTQYF.

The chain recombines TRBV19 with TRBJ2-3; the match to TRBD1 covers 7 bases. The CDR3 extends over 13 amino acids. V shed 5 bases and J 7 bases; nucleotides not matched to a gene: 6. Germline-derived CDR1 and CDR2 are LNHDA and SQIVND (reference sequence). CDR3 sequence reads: CASSPTGRYTQYF. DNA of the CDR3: TGTGCCAGTAGTCCGACAGGGCGCTATACGCAGTATTTT.

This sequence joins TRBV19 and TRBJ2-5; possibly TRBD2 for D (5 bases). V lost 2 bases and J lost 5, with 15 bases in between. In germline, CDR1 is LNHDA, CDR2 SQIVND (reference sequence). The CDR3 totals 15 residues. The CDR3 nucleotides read TGTGCCAGTAGTATAAGCCAACTTAGAGGGGAGACCCAGTACTTC. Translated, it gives CASSISQLRGETQYF. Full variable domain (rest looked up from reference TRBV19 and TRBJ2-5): DGGITQSPKYLFRKEGQNVTLSCEQNLNHDAMYWYRQDPGQGLRLIYYSQIVNDFQKGDIAEGYSVSREKKESFPLTVTSAQKNPTAFYLCASSISQLRGETQYFGPGTRLLVL.

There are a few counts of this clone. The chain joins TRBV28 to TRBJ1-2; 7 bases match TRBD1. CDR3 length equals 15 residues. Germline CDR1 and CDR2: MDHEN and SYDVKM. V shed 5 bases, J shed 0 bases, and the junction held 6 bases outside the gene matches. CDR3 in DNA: TGTGCCAGCAGTCCAGGGACAGCATCTAACTATGGCTACACCTTC. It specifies CASSPGTASNYGYTF.

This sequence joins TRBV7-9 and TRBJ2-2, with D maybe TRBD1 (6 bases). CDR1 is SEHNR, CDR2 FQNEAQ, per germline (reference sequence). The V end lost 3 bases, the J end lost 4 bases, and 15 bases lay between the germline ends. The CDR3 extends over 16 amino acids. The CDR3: CASSFKNRVGTGELFF. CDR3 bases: TGTGCCAGCAGCTTTAAGAACAGGGTTGGCACCGGGGAGCTGTTTTTT. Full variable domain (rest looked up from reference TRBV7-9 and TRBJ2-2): DTGVSQNPRHKITKRGQNVTFRCDPISEHNRLYWYRQTLGQGPEFLTYFQNEAQLEKSRLLSDRFSAERPKGSFSTLEIQRTEQGDSAMYLCASSFKNRVGTGELFFGEGSRLTVL.

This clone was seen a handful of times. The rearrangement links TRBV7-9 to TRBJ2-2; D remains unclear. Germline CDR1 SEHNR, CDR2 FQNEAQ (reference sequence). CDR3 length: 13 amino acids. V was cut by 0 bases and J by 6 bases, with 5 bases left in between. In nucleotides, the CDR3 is TGTGCCAGCAGCTTAGCGTATTCCGGGGAGCTGTTTTTT. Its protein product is CASSLAYSGELFF.

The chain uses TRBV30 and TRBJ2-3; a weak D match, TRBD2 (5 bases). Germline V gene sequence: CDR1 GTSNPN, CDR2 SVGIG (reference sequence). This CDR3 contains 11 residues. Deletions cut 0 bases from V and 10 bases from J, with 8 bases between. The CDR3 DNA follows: TGTGCCTGGAGTGTACAGAGGGCGCAGTATTTT. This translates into CAWSVQRAQYF.